A single sample is the source of the 2 T cell receptor beta chains below, sequenced in a study of blood T cell repertoires in COVID-19. Profiled with immunoSEQ multiplex PCR; TCRdb holds only in-frame clones, not every one. The data show 150,000 to 200,000 clones, with around four fifths seen just once and around 6.5% held by the top ten. The sample consisted of peripheral blood. The receptors stem from a woman aged 35 to 49 with acute or convalescent COVID-19.

The chain uses TRBV6-6 and TRBJ2-1; 8 bases fit TRBD2. CDR3 size: 15 residues. V lost 4 bases to trimming and J lost 8 bases; unmatched junction nucleotides: 10. Per the germline V gene, CDR1 is MNHNY and CDR2 is SVGAGI (reference sequence). The CDR3 sequence is CASSSETSELDEQFF. The CDR3 nucleotides read TGTGCCAGCAGTTCGGAGACTAGCGAGCTCGATGAGCAGTTCTTC.

The chain links TRBV7-9 to TRBJ2-2; tentative D call: TRBD1 (6 bases). The CDR3 is 15 amino acids. The germline CDR1 and CDR2 sequences are SEHNR and FQNEAQ (reference sequence). Trimming took 7 bases from V and 5 from J, leaving 17 bases between them. The CDR3 sequence: CASIQGFGGTGELFF. In nucleotides, the CDR3 is TGTGCCAGCATCCAGGGGTTCGGCGGGACCGGGGAGCTGTTTTTT. Variable domain in full (rest from reference TRBV7-9 and TRBJ2-2): DTGVSQNPRHKITKRGQNVTFRCDPISEHNRLYWYRQTLGQGPEFLTYFQNEAQLEKSRLLSDRFSAERPKGSFSTLEIQRTEQGDSAMYLCASIQGFGGTGELFFGEGSRLTVL.